This paragraph covers one T cell receptor (beta chain) sequence. It lacks a known antigen. It has no much larger one-base neighbor in the sample; base qualities were not kept. Unmatched junction bases come to 7, with V trimmed by 5 bases and J by 3 bases. From the germline V gene, CDR1 is SGHTA and CDR2 is FQGNSA. The CDR3 starts with the cysteine, ends with the phenylalanine, and has 18 residues. Only CDR3 DNA is held: 54 bases, read in frame from base 1. These data originate in a study of blood T cell repertoires in COVID-19 (dated by TCRdb to 2018 to 2020). About the investigation overall: Collaborator samples came from the United States, Italy and Spain and covered acute and convalescent phases of COVID-19. The repertoires were made available in a free public database intended to serve as a resource for research on the immune response to SARS-CoV-2. Subjects who had been exposed to COVID-19, were actively infected with it, or had recovered from it provided the deeply sampled blood TCRbeta repertoires that made up the dataset. Where available, HLA class I and class II types were taken from metadata supplied by the sample provider and were not determined by assay-based typing. Nearly every sample came with metadata listing a de-identified subject ID, COVID-19 status, age in years and sex. Samples were obtained from the ongoing ImmuneRACE study (first 160 participants) and from 1,254 subjects provided by 6 global collaborators. The material from the prospective study consisted of cDNA or gDNA derived from T cells, B-cell-depleted T cells, or PBMCs. What the research found in general, with its limitations: The quantity of clinical and demographic metadata differed by source and by participant and was supplied without curation.

TCRbeta CDR3 regions were amplified from genomic DNA using the immunoSEQ Assay, a bias-controlled multiplex PCR. The authors processed their data as follows. Within the assay, amplification of reference gene primers was used to estimate how many nucleated cells each sample contained. Sequence reads were collapsed and filtered to measure the absolute abundance of every unique TCRbeta CDR3 rearrangement. Productive Simpson clonality was computed per sample as the square root of Simpson's diversity index over productive rearrangements. As stored in TCRdb, this immuneACCESS dataset retains in-frame rearrangements with V and J assigned. A fraction of the clones does not appear; measured against another copy, unresolved V genes explain less than half of the discrepancy, and the remainder lacks a known reason. V and J calls and clone size are as listed in that table; D and trimming were resolved from the DNA. The sample data list around 200,000 clones, and roughly nine tenths of these were observed just once. Less than 25% of the sample is held by the ten biggest clonotypes.

Whole blood was collected in K2EDTA tubes by collaborating institutions according to the institutions' own protocols. Collaborator samples were shipped for TCRbeta analysis as frozen whole blood, isolated PBMCs, or DNA extracted from either sample type. Sequencing was carried out using peripheral blood. The origin of this receptor is a man in his sixties or seventies with active or convalescent COVID-19. The chain joins TRBV7-2 to TRBJ2-1, with 16 bases aligning to TRBD2. The DNA sequence is TGTGCCAGCAGCATGGGACTAGCGGGGGGGCTTAGCTACAATGAGCAGTTCTTC. This gives the protein CASSMGLAGGLSYNEQFF. Full variable domain (CDR3 extended with the reference TRBV7-2 and TRBJ2-1 proteins): GAGVSQSPSNKVTEKGKDVELRCDPISGHTALYWYRQSLGQGLEFLIYFQGNSAPDKSGLPSDRFSAERTGGSVSTLTIQRTQQEDSAVYLCASSMGLAGGLSYNEQFFGPGTRLTVL.